This T cell receptor beta chain stems from a study of CD8 T cells in ankylosing spondylitis (dated by TCRdb to about 2017). Background on the whole study: T cell receptor beta repertoires were profiled in healthy donors and ankylosing spondylitis patients so that disease-linked TCR variants could be found. The full study cohort was made up of about 24 ankylosing spondylitis patients and 108 healthy donors. Peripheral blood was sampled, and synovial fluid was additionally collected from ankylosing spondylitis patients.

Paper-wide results and their limitations: Some motif variants had previously been reported in the synovial fluid and blood of reactive arthritis patients, which suggests shared mechanisms of disease initiation. According to the report, matched synovial fluid samples from ankylosing spondylitis patients were significantly enriched for the disease-linked clones. A CD8+ phenotype was shown by the disease-linked clones, which were found at relatively low frequencies in peripheral blood. A TCR beta motif made up of eight highly homologous amino acid variants appeared to be characteristic of blood from ankylosing spondylitis patients.

The germline V gene yields LGHNT for CDR1 and FRNRAP for CDR2. Including cysteine and phenylalanine, the CDR3 has 15 amino acids. CDR3 DNA is the only sequence kept; it has 45 bases, read in frame from the first base. V loses 2 bases of germline sequence and J loses 4 bases, and the interval between the two ends is 12 bases. Many counts were recorded for this clonotype. Which antigen it targets is not known. Per-nucleotide qualities are absent, and no much larger clonotype sits a single base away. These reads were obtained on an Illumina HiSeq 2500. TCR beta libraries were prepared by quantitative 5'-RACE with molecular barcodes. The paper's data handling went like this. A new computational method, built on a probabilistic model of VDJ rearrangement, was used to identify disease-linked TCR variants. TCRdb reprocessing: public reads trimmed at Q25 with fastp, clones called with MiXCR, in-frame beta chains kept. Every CDR3 protein is listed once, alongside the most common genes and DNA of its rows. V and J calls and clone size were set by TCRdb, not the authors. This sample is represented by around 91,000 distinct CDR3 sequences; roughly 9% of them were singletons. The ten largest account for approximately 29% of the sample.

This TCR was recovered from a male donor with ankylosing spondylitis. The specimen was blood, either unsorted or a sorted T cell fraction (not recorded which). The sequence joins TRBV12-5 to TRBJ2-1; possibly the D gene is TRBD2, per 6 matching bases. The bases read TGTGCTAGTGGTTTGACTCTAGCGAGGTACAATGAGCAGTTCTTC. Its protein reads: CASGLTLARYNEQFF.